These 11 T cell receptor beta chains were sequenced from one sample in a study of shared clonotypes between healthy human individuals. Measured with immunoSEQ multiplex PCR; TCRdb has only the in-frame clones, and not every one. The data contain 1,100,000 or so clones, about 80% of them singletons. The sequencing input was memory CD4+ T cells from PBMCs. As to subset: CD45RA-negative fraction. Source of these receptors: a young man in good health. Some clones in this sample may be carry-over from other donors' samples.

The CDR3 protein is CSASHSYEQYF. CDR3 DNA: TGCAGTGCGTCACACTCCTACGAGCAGTACTTC. The chain combines TRBV20-1 with TRBJ2-7; D call uncertain. V was trimmed by 6 bases and J by 0 bases, leaving 6 bases between them. CDR3 length: 11 amino acids. CDR1 and CDR2 from the germline V gene are DFQATT and SNEGSKA (reference sequence).

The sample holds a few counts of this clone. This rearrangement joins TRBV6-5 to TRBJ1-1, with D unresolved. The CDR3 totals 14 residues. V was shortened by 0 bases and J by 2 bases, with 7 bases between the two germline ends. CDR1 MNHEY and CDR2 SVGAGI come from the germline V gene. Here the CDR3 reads CASSYSARNTEAFF. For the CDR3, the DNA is TGTGCCAGCAGTTACTCGGCCAGAAACACTGAAGCTTTCTTT.

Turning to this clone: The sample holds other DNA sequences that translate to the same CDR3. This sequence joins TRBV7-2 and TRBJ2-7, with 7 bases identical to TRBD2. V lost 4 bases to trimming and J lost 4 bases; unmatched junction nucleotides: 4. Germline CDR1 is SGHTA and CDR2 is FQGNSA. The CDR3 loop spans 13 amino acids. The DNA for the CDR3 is TGTGCCAGCAGCTCCGGCGGGGGTTACGAGCAGTACTTC. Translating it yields CASSSGGGYEQYF.

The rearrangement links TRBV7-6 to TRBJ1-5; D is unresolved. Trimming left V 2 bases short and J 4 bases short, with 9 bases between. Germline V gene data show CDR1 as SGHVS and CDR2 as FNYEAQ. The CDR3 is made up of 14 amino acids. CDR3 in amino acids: CASSLSTANQPQHF. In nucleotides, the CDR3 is TGTGCCAGCAGCTTAAGCACAGCGAATCAGCCCCAGCATTTT.

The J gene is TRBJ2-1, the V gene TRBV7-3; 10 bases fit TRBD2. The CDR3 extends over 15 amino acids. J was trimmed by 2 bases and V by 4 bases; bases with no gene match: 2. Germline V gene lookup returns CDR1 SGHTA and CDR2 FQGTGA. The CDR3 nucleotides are TGTGCCAGCAGCTATACTAGCGGGACCTACAATGAGCAGTTCTTC. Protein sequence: CASSYTSGTYNEQFF.

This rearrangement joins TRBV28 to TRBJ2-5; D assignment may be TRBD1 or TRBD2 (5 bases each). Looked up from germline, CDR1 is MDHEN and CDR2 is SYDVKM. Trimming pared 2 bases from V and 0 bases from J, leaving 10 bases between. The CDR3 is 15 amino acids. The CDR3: CASSLTGDHQETQYF. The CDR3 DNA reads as TGTGCCAGCAGTTTAACCGGGGACCACCAAGAGACCCAGTACTTC.

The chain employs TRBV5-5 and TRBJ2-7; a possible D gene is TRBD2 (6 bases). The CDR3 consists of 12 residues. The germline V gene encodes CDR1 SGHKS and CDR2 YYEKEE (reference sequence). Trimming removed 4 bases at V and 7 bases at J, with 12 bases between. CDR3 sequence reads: CASSPAGWEQYF. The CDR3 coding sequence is TGTGCCAGCAGCCCGGCGGGGTGGGAGCAGTACTTC.

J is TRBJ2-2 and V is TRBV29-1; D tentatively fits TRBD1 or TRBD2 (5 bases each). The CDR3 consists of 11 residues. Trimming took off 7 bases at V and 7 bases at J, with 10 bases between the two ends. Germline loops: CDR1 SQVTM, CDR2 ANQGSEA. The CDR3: CSARDGGELFF. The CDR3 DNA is TGCAGCGCGAGGGACGGCGGGGAGCTGTTTTTT.

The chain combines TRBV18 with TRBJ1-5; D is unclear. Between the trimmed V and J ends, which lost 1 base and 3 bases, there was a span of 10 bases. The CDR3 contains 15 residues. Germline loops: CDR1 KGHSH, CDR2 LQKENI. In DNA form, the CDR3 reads TGTGCCAGCTCACCACTGGCAGGCAACAATCAGCCCCAGCATTTT. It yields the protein CASSPLAGNNQPQHF.

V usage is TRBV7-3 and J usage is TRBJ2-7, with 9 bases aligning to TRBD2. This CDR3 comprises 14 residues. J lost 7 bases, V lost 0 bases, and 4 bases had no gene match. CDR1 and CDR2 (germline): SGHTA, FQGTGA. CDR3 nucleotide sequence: TGTGCCAGCAGCTTAACTAGCGGGAGTAATGAGCAGTACTTC. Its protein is CASSLTSGSNEQYF. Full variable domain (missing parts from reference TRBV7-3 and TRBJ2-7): GAGVSQTPSNKVTEKGKYVELRCDPISGHTALYWYRQSLGQGPEFLIYFQGTGAADDSGLPNDRFFAVRPEGSVSTLKIQRTERGDSAVYLCASSLTSGSNEQYFGPGTRLTVT.

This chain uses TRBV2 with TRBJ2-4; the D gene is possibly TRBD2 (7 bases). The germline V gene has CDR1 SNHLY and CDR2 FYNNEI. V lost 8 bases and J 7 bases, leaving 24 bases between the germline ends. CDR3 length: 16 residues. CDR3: CASSTASGEGGNIQYF. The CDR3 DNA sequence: TGTGCCAGCTCCACCGCAAGCGGGGAGGGGGGGAACATTCAGTACTTC.